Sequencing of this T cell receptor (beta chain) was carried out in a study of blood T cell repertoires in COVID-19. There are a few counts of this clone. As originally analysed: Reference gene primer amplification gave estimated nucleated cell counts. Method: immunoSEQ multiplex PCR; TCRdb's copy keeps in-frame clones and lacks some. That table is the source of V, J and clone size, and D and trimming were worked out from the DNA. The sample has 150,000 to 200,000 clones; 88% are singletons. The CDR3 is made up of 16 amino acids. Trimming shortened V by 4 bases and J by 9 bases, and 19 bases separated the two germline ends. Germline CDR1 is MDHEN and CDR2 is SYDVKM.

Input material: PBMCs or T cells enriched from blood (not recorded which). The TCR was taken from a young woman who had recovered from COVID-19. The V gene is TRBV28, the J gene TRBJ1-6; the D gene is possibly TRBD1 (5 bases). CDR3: CASSSPTVGRVSPLHF. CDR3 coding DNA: TGTGCCAGCAGTTCACCCACAGTGGGGCGCGTTTCACCCCTCCACTTT.